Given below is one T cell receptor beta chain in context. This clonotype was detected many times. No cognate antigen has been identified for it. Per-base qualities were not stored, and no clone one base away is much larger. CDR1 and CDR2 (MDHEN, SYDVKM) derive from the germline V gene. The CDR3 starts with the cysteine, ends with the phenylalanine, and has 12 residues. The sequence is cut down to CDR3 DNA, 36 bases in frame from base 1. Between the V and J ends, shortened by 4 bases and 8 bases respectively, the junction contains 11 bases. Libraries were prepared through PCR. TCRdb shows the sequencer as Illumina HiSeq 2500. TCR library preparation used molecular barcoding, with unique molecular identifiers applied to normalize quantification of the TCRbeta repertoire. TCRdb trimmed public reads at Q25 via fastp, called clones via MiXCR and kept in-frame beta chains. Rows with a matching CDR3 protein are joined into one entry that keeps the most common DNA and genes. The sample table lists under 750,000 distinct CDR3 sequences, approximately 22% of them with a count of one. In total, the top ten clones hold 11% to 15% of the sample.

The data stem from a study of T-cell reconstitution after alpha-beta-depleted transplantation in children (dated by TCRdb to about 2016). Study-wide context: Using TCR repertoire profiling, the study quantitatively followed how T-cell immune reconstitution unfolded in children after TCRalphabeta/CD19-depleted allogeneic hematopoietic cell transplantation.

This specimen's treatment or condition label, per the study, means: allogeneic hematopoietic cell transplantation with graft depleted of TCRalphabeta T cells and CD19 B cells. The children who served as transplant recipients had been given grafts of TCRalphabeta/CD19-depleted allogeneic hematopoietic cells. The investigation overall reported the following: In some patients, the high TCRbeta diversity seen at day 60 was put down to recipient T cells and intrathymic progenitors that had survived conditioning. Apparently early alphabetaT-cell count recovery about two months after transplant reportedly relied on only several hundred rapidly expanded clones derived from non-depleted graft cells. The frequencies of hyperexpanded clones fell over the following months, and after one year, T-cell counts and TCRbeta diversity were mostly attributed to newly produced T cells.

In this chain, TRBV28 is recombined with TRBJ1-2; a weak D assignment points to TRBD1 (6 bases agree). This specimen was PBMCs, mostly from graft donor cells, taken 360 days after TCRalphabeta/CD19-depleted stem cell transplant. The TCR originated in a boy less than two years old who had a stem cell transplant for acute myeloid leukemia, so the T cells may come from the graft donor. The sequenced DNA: TGTGCCAGCAGTTCGGGAGGGGGGGGCTACACCTTC. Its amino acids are CASSSGGGGYTF.